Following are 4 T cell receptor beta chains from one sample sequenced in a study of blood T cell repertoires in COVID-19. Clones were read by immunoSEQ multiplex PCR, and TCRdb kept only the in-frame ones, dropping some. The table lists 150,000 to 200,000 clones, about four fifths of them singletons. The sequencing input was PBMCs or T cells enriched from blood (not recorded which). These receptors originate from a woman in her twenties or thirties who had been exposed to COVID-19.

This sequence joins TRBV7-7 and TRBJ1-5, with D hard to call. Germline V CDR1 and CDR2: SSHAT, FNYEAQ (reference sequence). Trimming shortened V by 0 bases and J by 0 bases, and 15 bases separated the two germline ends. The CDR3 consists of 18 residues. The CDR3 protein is CASSLALPRGYSNQPQHF. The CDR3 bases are TGTGCCAGCAGCTTAGCACTTCCTCGCGGCTATAGCAATCAGCCCCAGCATTTT.

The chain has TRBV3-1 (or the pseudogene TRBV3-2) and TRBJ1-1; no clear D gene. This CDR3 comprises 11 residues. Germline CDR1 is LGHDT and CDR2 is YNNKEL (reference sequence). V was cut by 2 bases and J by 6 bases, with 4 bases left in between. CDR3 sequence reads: CASSQSSEAFF. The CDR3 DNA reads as TGTGCCAGCAGCCAAAGCTCTGAAGCTTTCTTT.

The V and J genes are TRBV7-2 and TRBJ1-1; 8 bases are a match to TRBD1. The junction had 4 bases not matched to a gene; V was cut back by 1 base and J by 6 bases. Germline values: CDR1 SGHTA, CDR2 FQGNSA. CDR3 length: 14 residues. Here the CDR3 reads CASSLGTGIAEAFF. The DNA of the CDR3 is TGTGCCAGCAGCTTAGGGACAGGGATCGCTGAAGCTTTCTTT.

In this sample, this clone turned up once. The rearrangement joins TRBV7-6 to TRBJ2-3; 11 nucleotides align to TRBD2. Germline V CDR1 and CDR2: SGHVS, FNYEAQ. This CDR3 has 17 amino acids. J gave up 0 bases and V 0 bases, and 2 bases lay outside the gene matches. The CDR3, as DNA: TGTGCCAGCAGCTTAGCGACTAGCGGGGCTAGCACAGATACGCAGTATTTT. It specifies CASSLATSGASTDTQYF.